The 7 T cell receptor beta chains in this list originate from one sample, sequenced in a study of T cells after yellow fever vaccination. TCRdb reprocessed the 5' RACE reads via MiXCR and lists one record per CDR3 protein. The sample lists hundreds of thousands of distinct CDR3 sequences; 8.7% were seen once. This material consisted of PBMCs, taken on the day of the first yellow fever vaccination. The receptors shown here come from a man between 18 and 35 years old who received the YFV17D yellow fever vaccine.

The J gene is TRBJ1-4, the V gene TRBV5-1; D gene ambiguous. With 3 bases removed from V and 2 bases from J, the gap between germline ends came to 17 bases. The CDR3 covers 17 residues. Germline CDR1 SGHRS, CDR2 YFSETQ. CDR3 sequence: CASSSRSGTLTNEKLFF. In DNA, the CDR3 is TGCGCCAGCAGCTCCAGGAGTGGAACATTGACTAATGAAAAACTGTTTTTT.

This clonotype was observed a handful of times. The genes are TRBV25-1 and TRBJ1-2, with D unclear. CDR3 length equals 14 residues. Germline lookup yields CDR1 MGHDK and CDR2 SYGVNS. The V end lost 1 base, the J end lost 8 bases, and 14 bases lay between the germline ends. The CDR3 region is CASSESGGNWGYTF. The CDR3 nucleotides read TGTGCCAGCAGTGAATCGGGAGGGAATTGGGGCTACACCTTC.

This clonotype was observed a few times. The rearrangement uses TRBV7-3 and TRBJ2-1; D is possibly TRBD2 (6 bases). The CDR3 length is 15 residues. V was pared by 2 bases and J by 4 bases, with 12 bases between. Germline assignment: CDR1 SGHTA and CDR2 FQGTGA. The CDR3 nucleotides are TGTGCCAGCAGCTTATTAGGCGGGGAATACAATGAGCAGTTCTTC. Translation gives CASSLLGGEYNEQFF.

This clonotype occurred many times. This rearrangement joins TRBV24-1 to TRBJ1-1; D is unresolved. Trimming removed 5 bases from V and 4 bases from J, with 10 bases in between. This CDR3 contains 13 residues. In germline, CDR1 is KGHDR, CDR2 SFDVKD. The CDR3 DNA is TGTGCCACCAGTGGATCAAGGCCCACTGAAGCTTTCTTT. Translation: CATSGSRPTEAFF.

This clonotype showed up just a few times. The chain links TRBV5-1 to TRBJ2-1, with 9 bases that match TRBD2. From germline, CDR1 is SGHRS and CDR2 YFSETQ. The CDR3 contains 15 residues. V was clipped by 4 bases and J by 9 bases; unmatched bases: 11. CDR3 DNA: TGCGCCAGCAGCCGGGACCTAGCGGGGTCCTTTGAGCAGTTCTTC. It translates to CASSRDLAGSFEQFF.

This clonotype has just a few counts. This chain connects TRBV20-1 to TRBJ1-1; 7 positions match TRBD1. In germline, CDR1 is DFQATT, CDR2 SNEGSKA (reference sequence). V shed 5 bases, J shed 2 bases, and the junction held 23 bases outside the gene matches. This CDR3 region has 19 residues. The chain's CDR3 is CSAGKLTRWRQGLNTEAFF. CDR3 nucleotide sequence: TGCAGTGCTGGAAAACTCACCCGGTGGAGACAGGGTCTAAACACTGAAGCTTTCTTT.

This clonotype was counted between two and nine times. J is TRBJ1-5 and V is TRBV29-1; D is ambiguous. Trimming stripped 6 bases from V and 4 bases from J, with 13 bases between. CDR1 SQVTM and CDR2 ANQGSEA come from the germline V gene. The CDR3 is made up of 13 amino acids. The CDR3 is CSVGEERNQPQHF. DNA of the CDR3: TGCAGCGTCGGGGAGGAGAGAAATCAGCCCCAGCATTTT.